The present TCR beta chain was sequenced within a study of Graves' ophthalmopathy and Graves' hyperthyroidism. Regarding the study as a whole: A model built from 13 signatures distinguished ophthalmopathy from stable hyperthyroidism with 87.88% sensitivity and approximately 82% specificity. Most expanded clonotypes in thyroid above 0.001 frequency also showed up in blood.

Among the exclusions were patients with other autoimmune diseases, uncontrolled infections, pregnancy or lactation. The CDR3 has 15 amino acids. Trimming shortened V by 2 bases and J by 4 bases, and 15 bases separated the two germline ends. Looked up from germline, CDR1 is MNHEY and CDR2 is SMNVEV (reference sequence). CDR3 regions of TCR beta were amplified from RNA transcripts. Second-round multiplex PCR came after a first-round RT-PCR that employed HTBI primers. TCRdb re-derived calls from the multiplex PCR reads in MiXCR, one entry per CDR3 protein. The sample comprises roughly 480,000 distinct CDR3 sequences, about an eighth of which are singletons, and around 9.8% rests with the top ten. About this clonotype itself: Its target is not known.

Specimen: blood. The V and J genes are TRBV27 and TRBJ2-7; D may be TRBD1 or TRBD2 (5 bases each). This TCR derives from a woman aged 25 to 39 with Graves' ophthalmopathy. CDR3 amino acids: CASSLTPGRYYEQYF. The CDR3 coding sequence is TGTGCCAGCAGTTTAACCCCGGGACGATATTACGAGCAGTACTTC.